The 8 T cell receptor beta chains below all came from one sample that was sequenced in a study of T-cell reconstitution after alpha-beta-depleted transplantation in children listed by TCRdb under 2016. The library was produced with PCR. The instrument was an Illumina HiSeq 2500. TCR libraries were prepared with molecular barcoding, using unique molecular identifiers to normalize TCRbeta repertoire quantification. TCRdb redid the processing of the public reads, applying fastp at Q25 and MiXCR, and retained in-frame beta chains. Every entry covers one CDR3 protein and lists the most common genes and DNA from its rows. In all, the sample holds about 980,000 distinct CDR3 sequences, and about 29% of those were seen once. The ten largest account for approximately 30% of the sample. The treatment or condition label here, explained by the study, means: allogeneic hematopoietic cell transplantation with graft depleted of TCRalphabeta T cells and CD19 B cells.

The sequences come from PBMCs, mostly from graft donor cells, collected 360 days after TCRalphabeta/CD19-depleted stem cell transplant. These receptors originate from a boy under two years old who had a stem cell transplant for SCID, so the T cells may come from the graft donor.

The table lists this clonotype with a count of one. The V call is TRBV12-3 or TRBV12-4, the J call TRBJ2-2; 9 positions agree with TRBD1. Trimming cost V 6 bases and J 0 bases; bases outside gene matches: 5. The CDR3 runs to 16 residues. CDR3 DNA: TGTGCCAGCAGACCGGACAGGGGCCCGAACACCGGGGAGCTGTTTTTT. Translation gives CASRPDRGPNTGELFF.

The chain employs TRBV20-1 and TRBJ2-7; D might be TRBD1 (6 bases). Per the germline V gene, CDR1 is DFQATT and CDR2 is SNEGSKA (reference sequence). V was trimmed by 2 bases and J by 3 bases, leaving 11 bases between them. The CDR3 runs to 13 residues. The CDR3 DNA sequence: TGCAGTGCTAGACGACAGGAGGACTACGAGCAGTACTTC. It yields the protein CSARRQEDYEQYF.

This rearrangement joins TRBV7-9 to TRBJ2-7, with D tentatively TRBD1 or TRBD2 (5 bases each). V lost 5 bases and J lost 3, with 14 bases in between. This CDR3 has 14 residues. Per germline, CDR1 SEHNR and CDR2 FQNEAQ (reference sequence). In DNA form, the CDR3 reads TGTGCCAGCAGCAAAACCGGGACGGTCTACGAGCAGTACTTC. It encodes CASSKTGTVYEQYF. Full variable domain (rest looked up from reference TRBV7-9 and TRBJ2-7): DTGVSQNPRHKITKRGQNVTFRCDPISEHNRLYWYRQTLGQGPEFLTYFQNEAQLEKSRLLSDRFSAERPKGSFSTLEIQRTEQGDSAMYLCASSKTGTVYEQYFGPGTRLTVT.

The chain is built from TRBV24-1 and TRBJ2-1; 7 bases are a match to TRBD1. V shed 3 bases and J 4 bases; nucleotides not matched to a gene: 8. The CDR3 is 16 amino acids. Looked up from germline, CDR1 is KGHDR and CDR2 is SFDVKD. CDR3 coding DNA: TGTGCCACCAGTGATCTGGGACAGAGTCTATACAATGAGCAGTTCTTC. It codes for CATSDLGQSLYNEQFF.

There are a few counts of this clonotype. The chain uses TRBV5-1 and TRBJ2-5; tentatively, D is TRBD1 (6 bases). V was cut by 0 bases and J by 2 bases, with 14 bases left in between. This CDR3 region has 16 residues. The germline V gene has CDR1 SGHRS and CDR2 YFSETQ. The CDR3 DNA reads TGCGCCAGCAGCTTGGTGAGACAGGAACTTCAAGAGACCCAGTACTTC. This gives the protein CASSLVRQELQETQYF.

The V and J genes are TRBV29-1 and TRBJ1-2, with a weak D call TRBD1 (5 bases). Per the germline V gene, CDR1 is SQVTM and CDR2 is ANQGSEA. This CDR3 has 13 amino acids. Trimming cost V 7 bases and J 6 bases, with 18 bases left between them. The chain's CDR3 is CSAPSWGVDGYTF. As DNA, the CDR3 is TGCAGCGCCCCAAGCTGGGGGGTTGATGGCTACACCTTC.

The sample holds many counts of this clonotype. The genes are TRBV24-1 and TRBJ2-7; TRBD1 agrees at 7 bases. The length of the CDR3 is 12 residues. In germline, CDR1 is KGHDR, CDR2 SFDVKD. The J segment lost 0 bases and the V segment lost 9 bases, leaving 1 base of the junction unmatched. The CDR3 DNA reads TGTGCCACCGGGACAGACTCCTACGAGCAGTACTTC. This sequence encodes CATGTDSYEQYF.

This clonotype was recorded many times. The rearrangement joins TRBV29-1 to TRBJ2-1, with D perhaps TRBD2 (5 bases). The CDR3 is 11 amino acids. The V gene's germline CDR1 is SQVTM and CDR2 ANQGSEA. Trimming left V 6 bases short and J 7 bases short, with 10 bases between. CDR3 in amino acids: CSVIPGNEQFF. The CDR3 DNA reads as TGCAGCGTGATCCCGGGAAATGAGCAGTTCTTC.